This entry lists 5 T cell receptor beta chains sequenced from one sample in a study of cytomegalovirus exposure and HLA in healthy donors. PCR amplification relied on 60 Vbeta primers (plus 13 Jbeta primers). The protocol was immunoSEQ multiplex PCR, while the TCRdb copy is restricted to in-frame clones and leaves out a portion. The repertoire includes over 200,000 clones, approximately 80% of them detected once, and 3% to 4% sits in the top ten. The source material was PBMCs. These receptors originate from a male donor in good health and CMV-seronegative.

The chain carries TRBV6-5 and TRBJ2-2; 7 bases line up with TRBD1. J was trimmed by 1 base and V by 2 bases; bases with no gene match: 1. CDR1 is MNHEY and CDR2 is SVGAGI in the germline V gene. CDR3 size: 15 residues. CDR3: CASSYDRVNTGELFF. The DNA of the CDR3 is TGTGCCAGCAGTTACGACAGGGTGAACACCGGGGAGCTGTTTTTT.

A note on this clone: The junction does not match germline at one end; this may be a read error. The rearrangement links TRBV7-9 to TRBJ1-5; D may be TRBD1 (6 bases). The length of the CDR3 is 16 residues. In germline, CDR1 is SEHNR, CDR2 FQNEAQ (reference sequence). This CDR3 is CSSSLAQGGGNQPQHF. The CDR3 nucleotides are TGTTCCAGCAGCTTAGCACAGGGCGGAGGCAATCAGCCCCAGCATTTT.

The V gene is TRBV7-2, the J gene TRBJ2-7; D is possibly TRBD2 (6 bases). The CDR3 is 14 residues long. Germline V lookup: CDR1 SGHTA, CDR2 FQGNSA. The germline V and J ends were trimmed by 5 bases and 3 bases, with 14 bases remaining between them. The CDR3 here is CASSPGGVYYEQYF. As DNA, the CDR3 is TGTGCCAGCAGCCCGGGCGGGGTATACTACGAGCAGTACTTC.

The V and J genes are TRBV28 and TRBJ2-7; TRBD1 aligns across 7 bases. The CDR3 sequence is 14 residues long. V lost 7 bases and J lost 3; bases outside the gene matches: 9. The germline gives CDR1 MDHEN, CDR2 SYDVKM. The CDR3 nucleotides are TGTGCCAGCACCCGGGACAGATTTTTCTACGAGCAGTACTTC. Its protein product is CASTRDRFFYEQYF.

This clone has just a few counts. The V gene is TRBV7-3, the J gene TRBJ2-3; D perhaps matches TRBD2 (5 bases). CDR1 and CDR2 (germline): SGHTA, FQGTGA. Trimming cost V 1 base and J 4 bases, with 12 bases left between them. CDR3 length: 15 amino acids. In nucleotides, the CDR3 is TGTGCCAGCAGCTTAAAGGCGGGTCAGGCAGATACGCAGTATTTT. The encoded protein is CASSLKAGQADTQYF.